The 30 T cell receptor beta chains in this list originate from one sample, sequenced in a study of identical twins (dated by TCRdb to between 2015 and 2016). Libraries were constructed by 5' RACE. Sequencing instrument: Illumina HiSeq 2000. TCRdb's own reprocessing of the public reads used fastp at Q25 and MiXCR and kept productive beta chains. Each entry merges the rows of one CDR3 protein and shows their most common DNA and genes. This sample is represented by a few hundred thousand distinct CDR3 sequences; around 18% of them were singletons. The leading ten clones occupy roughly an eighth of the sample. The sequencing sample was made of naive T cells sorted from blood. Interpreted using the paper, the cell subset or site label stands for: cells isolated with a human naive T-cell isolation kit. Every receptor here comes from a man aged 45-65 years in good health.

In its sample, this clonotype was seen a few times. V is TRBV12-3 or TRBV12-4 and J is TRBJ2-3, with 14 bases identical to TRBD2. This CDR3 is built from 16 residues. V shed 6 bases, J shed 4 bases, and the junction held 6 bases outside the gene matches. The CDR3 DNA follows: TGTGCCAGCAGACGGGGACTAGCGGGAGTGGCAGATACGCAGTATTTT. Protein: CASRRGLAGVADTQYF.

V and J are TRBV5-5 and TRBJ2-1, with D possibly being TRBD1 or TRBD2 (6 bases each). From germline, CDR1 is SGHKS and CDR2 YYEKEE (reference sequence). Trimming removed 3 bases from V and 0 bases from J, with 13 bases in between. CDR3 size: 16 residues. CDR3 protein: CASSWGAGSSYNEQFF. CDR3 DNA: TGTGCCAGCAGCTGGGGGGCAGGGAGCTCCTACAATGAGCAGTTCTTC.

This clonotype was observed a handful of times. V and J are TRBV5-6 and TRBJ1-6, with unresolved D. V was pared by 4 bases and J by 14 bases, with 13 bases between. The germline CDR1 and CDR2 sequences are SGHDT and YYEEEE. The CDR3 contains 12 residues. CDR3 in amino acids: CASSLTGRSLHF. In DNA, the CDR3 is TGTGCCAGCAGCCTCACCGGCAGGTCCCTCCACTTT.

This clonotype was picked up a small number of times. The V and J genes are TRBV29-1 and TRBJ2-7, with 8 bases lining up with TRBD1. V lost 3 bases to trimming and J lost 5 bases; unmatched junction nucleotides: 6. The CDR3 totals 13 residues. Per the germline V gene, CDR1 is SQVTM and CDR2 is ANQGSEA. The CDR3 loop reads CSVDLGQGDEQYF. The CDR3 coding sequence is TGCAGCGTTGATCTCGGACAGGGAGACGAGCAGTACTTC.

In this sample, this clonotype turned up many times. The chain combines TRBV7-2 with TRBJ2-3; D is uncertain. V lost 5 bases and J lost 3, with 6 bases in between. This CDR3 has 12 residues. Germline CDR1 SGHTA, CDR2 FQGNSA. CDR3 in amino acids: CASSIMTDTQYF. CDR3 in DNA: TGTGCCAGCAGCATCATGACAGATACGCAGTATTTT.

The sample holds many counts of this clonotype. CDR3 loop: CASSLDSSLGYNEQFF. In DNA form, the CDR3 reads TGCGCCAGCAGCCTAGACTCATCCCTAGGCTACAATGAGCAGTTCTTC. This rearrangement joins TRBV4-3 to TRBJ2-1; D remains ambiguous. The CDR3 consists of 16 residues. V lost 4 bases, J lost 3 bases, and 16 bases lay in between. The germline V gene encodes CDR1 LGHNA and CDR2 YSLEER.

The J gene is TRBJ2-5, the V gene TRBV29-1; 10 bases match TRBD1. Germline-derived CDR1 and CDR2 are SQVTM and ANQGSEA. The ends lost 7 bases at V and 1 base at J; junction bases unmatched: 6. The length of the CDR3 is 14 residues. The DNA of the CDR3 is TGCAGCGGACAGGGGGCGGGTTTCCAAGAGACCCAGTACTTC. This codes for CSGQGAGFQETQYF.

This clonotype was found a few times. The chain recombines TRBV15 with TRBJ2-1; 9 nucleotides match TRBD2. CDR1 and CDR2 from the germline V gene are LNHNV and YYDKDF (reference sequence). Trimming took 1 base from V and 6 from J; bases not matched to a gene: 4. The CDR3 runs 15 residues. CDR3 DNA sequence: TGTGCCACCAGCAGAGGTGCTAGCGGGATCAATGAGCAGTTCTTC. Translated: CATSRGASGINEQFF.

This clonotype was counted between two and nine times. The chain couples TRBV10-3 to TRBJ1-5; no clear D. The CDR3 extends over 16 amino acids. With 10 bases removed from V and 0 bases from J, the gap between germline ends came to 19 bases. CDR1 is ENHRY and CDR2 is SYGVKD in the germline V gene. The CDR3 sequence: CATAGRGSDSNQPQHF. The CDR3 nucleotides are TGTGCCACCGCGGGGAGAGGATCAGATAGCAATCAGCCCCAGCATTTT.

This clonotype was counted ten times or more. CDR3: CASSSLYPYSHASTDTQYF. For the CDR3, the DNA is TGTGCCAGCAGTTCCCTTTACCCCTACAGCCACGCTAGCACAGATACGCAGTATTTT. V and J are TRBV12-3 or TRBV12-4 and TRBJ2-3; D unresolved. The ends were cut back, 4 bases at V and 0 bases at J, with 23 bases in the middle. The CDR3 has 19 amino acids.

The chain links TRBV28 to TRBJ1-5, with 7 bases that match TRBD1. CDR1 MDHEN and CDR2 SYDVKM come from the germline V gene. V was pared by 6 bases and J by 3 bases, with 14 bases of the junction left unmatched. The length of the CDR3 is 17 residues. In DNA form, the CDR3 reads TGTGCCAGCAGGCCCCGGGACAGTGCACTTGACAATCAGCCCCAGCATTTT. This sequence encodes CASRPRDSALDNQPQHF.

Regarding this clonotype: Since a much larger clone is just one base distant, this may be a read error. The chain carries TRBV12-3 or TRBV12-4 and TRBJ1-5; D unclear. The CDR3 has 14 residues. V dropped 2 bases and J dropped 0 bases, with 5 bases sitting between them. The CDR3 sequence: CASSLTASNQPQHF. As DNA, the CDR3 is TGTGCCAGCAGTTTAACGGCTAGCAATCAGCCCCAGCATTTT.

The genes are TRBV7-2 and TRBJ2-7; no clear D gene. Germline V gene sequence: CDR1 SGHTA, CDR2 FQGNSA. V was clipped by 2 bases and J by 6 bases, with 17 bases between them. The CDR3 is made up of 15 amino acids. The CDR3 DNA reads as TGTACCAGCAGCTTAACCCCCGTTGTGGGGTCCGAGCAGTACTTC. Its protein is CTSSLTPVVGSEQYF.

The rearrangement links TRBV28 to TRBJ1-2; D gene uncertain. Germline CDR1 MDHEN, CDR2 SYDVKM. The CDR3 totals 15 residues. V lost 10 bases, J lost 4 bases, and 22 bases lay in between. In DNA, the CDR3 is TGTGCCACCAGGACCGGAAGCGGGGTAATCTATGGCTACACCTTC. Its protein product is CATRTGSGVIYGYTF.

The chain couples TRBV20-1 to TRBJ1-6; 8 nucleotides agree with TRBD1. Trimming cost V 0 bases and J 9 bases; bases outside gene matches: 7. In germline, CDR1 is DFQATT, CDR2 SNEGSKA (reference sequence). The CDR3 is made up of 15 amino acids. As DNA, the CDR3 is TGCAGTGCTAGAGACTCAGGACAGGGTGTTTCACCCCTCCACTTT. This codes for CSARDSGQGVSPLHF.

This clonotype appeared a few times. The chain joins TRBV25-1 to TRBJ2-3; tentative D call: TRBD2 (6 bases). Trimming shortened V by 2 bases and J by 4 bases, and 13 bases separated the two germline ends. The CDR3 loop spans 15 amino acids. CDR1 MGHDK and CDR2 SYGVNS come from the germline V gene. This CDR3 is CASSEAWGGADTQYF. The DNA of the CDR3 is TGTGCCAGCAGTGAAGCTTGGGGAGGCGCAGATACGCAGTATTTT.

The rearrangement uses TRBV25-1 and TRBJ2-5; 10 bases are a match to TRBD2. CDR3 size: 15 residues. The ends lost 5 bases at V and 4 bases at J; junction bases unmatched: 7. Germline V CDR1 and CDR2: MGHDK, SYGVNS. The CDR3 nucleotides read TGTGCCAGCAGTCCTAGCGGGGGTTCAGGAGAGACCCAGTACTTC. This encodes CASSPSGGSGETQYF. Drawing the rest from reference TRBV25-1 and TRBJ2-5, the complete variable domain is EADIYQTPRYLVIGTGKKITLECSQTMGHDKMYWYQQDPGMELHLIHYSYGVNSTEKGDLSSESTVSRIRTEHFPLTLESARPSHTSQYLCASSPSGGSGETQYFGPGTRLLVL.

This chain links TRBV3-1 with TRBJ2-7, with D possibly matching TRBD1 (6 bases). CDR1 is LGHDT and CDR2 is YNNKEL in the germline V gene (reference sequence). The CDR3 sequence is 17 residues long. Trimming removed 0 bases from V and 0 bases from J, with 15 bases in between. CDR3 in amino acids: CASSQDSPGHPSYEQYF. CDR3 nucleotide sequence: TGTGCCAGCAGCCAAGATTCCCCGGGACACCCCTCCTACGAGCAGTACTTC.

The sample holds many counts of this clonotype. This chain uses TRBV9 with TRBJ1-5, with D maybe TRBD1 (6 bases). Germline V gives CDR1 SGDLS, CDR2 YYNGEE. The CDR3 sequence is 13 residues long. V was cut by 0 bases and J by 5 bases, with 6 bases left in between. CDR3 loop: CASSVGTDQPQHF. The CDR3, as DNA: TGTGCCAGCAGCGTAGGGACAGATCAGCCCCAGCATTTT.

The chain uses TRBV7-2 and TRBJ1-2, with D unclear. CDR3 length: 12 residues. CDR1 and CDR2 from the germline V gene are SGHTA and FQGNSA. V shed 5 bases and J shed 8 bases, with 12 bases lying between them. The CDR3 loop reads CASSPRGGGYTF. CDR3 in DNA: TGTGCCAGCAGCCCTCGCGGTGGCGGCTACACCTTC.

In this sample, this clonotype turned up many times. The chain combines TRBV20-1 with TRBJ1-5; perhaps TRBD1 as D (5 bases). CDR1 and CDR2 (germline): DFQATT, SNEGSKA (reference sequence). V gave up 1 base and J gave up 4 bases, with 14 bases separating them. The CDR3 covers 15 residues. The CDR3 region has the DNA TGCAGTGCTAGAGCTGGGGCAGGGCGGAATCAGCCCCAGCATTTT. Its translation: CSARAGAGRNQPQHF.

The genes are TRBV20-1 and TRBJ2-1, with D perhaps matching TRBD1 (6 bases). V lost 5 bases and J lost 8, with 22 bases in between. Germline V lookup: CDR1 DFQATT, CDR2 SNEGSKA (reference sequence). CDR3 length equals 15 residues. CDR3 residues: CSASSRQGIADEQFF. The DNA for the CDR3 is TGCAGTGCTTCCTCCCGGCAGGGGATTGCCGATGAGCAGTTCTTC.

This clonotype was counted at least ten times. The rearrangement uses TRBV7-6 and TRBJ2-4; D is undetermined. The CDR3 runs 14 residues. CDR1 and CDR2 (germline): SGHVS, FNYEAQ. With 0 bases removed from V and 7 bases from J, the gap between germline ends came to 10 bases. CDR3 residues: CASSLAVGFNIQYF. The CDR3 DNA reads as TGTGCCAGCAGCTTAGCCGTGGGATTCAACATTCAGTACTTC.

This clonotype was seen many times. The chain uses TRBV29-1 and TRBJ2-3; D ambiguous. This CDR3 has 12 residues. Germline assignment: CDR1 SQVTM and CDR2 ANQGSEA. The germline V and J ends were trimmed by 5 bases and 4 bases, with 10 bases remaining between them. In DNA form, the CDR3 reads TGCAGCGTTCGCGGAGTCCCAGATACGCAGTATTTT. Translating it yields CSVRGVPDTQYF.

The chain couples TRBV4-1 to TRBJ2-3; D is uncertain. Trimming stripped 1 base from V and 6 bases from J, with 11 bases between. The V gene's germline CDR1 is MGHRA and CDR2 YSYEKL. This CDR3 is built from 14 residues. The CDR3 nucleotides are TGCGCCAGCAGCCAAGTCCCCCTCGGGGATACGCAGTATTTT. This gives the protein CASSQVPLGDTQYF.

This chain uses TRBV3-1 with TRBJ2-7; TRBD2 matches 7 bases. Trimming removed 4 bases from V and 0 bases from J; junction bases left unmatched: 9. The CDR3 loop spans 16 amino acids. Germline V gene lookup returns CDR1 LGHDT and CDR2 YNNKEL (reference sequence). The CDR3 DNA reads as TGTGCCAGCAGCCTAGGACTAGTTTCGAGCTCCTACGAGCAGTACTTC. The encoded protein is CASSLGLVSSSYEQYF.

This clonotype came up a few times. The rearrangement uses TRBV6-2 or TRBV6-3 and TRBJ1-1; D is unclear. Germline CDR1 MNHEY, CDR2 SVGEGT. The CDR3 is made up of 11 amino acids. The V end was cut by 7 bases, the J end by 0 bases, with 3 bases between. For the CDR3, the DNA is TGTGCCAGCAAGGTGAACACTGAAGCTTTCTTT. This gives the protein CASKVNTEAFF.

Many counts were recorded for this clonotype. V and J are TRBV12-3 or TRBV12-4 and TRBJ2-4, with D perhaps matching TRBD1 or TRBD2 (5 bases each). The length of the CDR3 is 13 residues. Trimming removed 4 bases at V and 15 bases at J, with 19 bases between. CDR3 region: CASSSLPGRGMYF. Written as DNA, the CDR3 is TGTGCCAGCAGTTCTTTGCCGGGACGTGGCATGTACTTC.

At least ten counts were recorded for this clonotype. The V call is TRBV20-1, the J call TRBJ1-1, with TRBD1 as a possible D gene (6 bases). The germline V gene encodes CDR1 DFQATT and CDR2 SNEGSKA (reference sequence). Trimming pared 1 base from V and 0 bases from J, leaving 15 bases between. The CDR3 sequence is 16 residues long. DNA for the CDR3: TGCAGTGCTAGAGTGGGGGGAGGGGGGCTGAACACTGAAGCTTTCTTT. Translation: CSARVGGGGLNTEAFF.

This sequence joins TRBV4-3 and TRBJ2-4; D is unclear. Looked up from germline, CDR1 is LGHNA and CDR2 is YSLEER. V dropped 2 bases and J dropped 5 bases, with 10 bases sitting between them. The CDR3 consists of 14 residues. DNA of the CDR3: TGCGCCAGCAGCCAAAGTCGTATGGAAAACATTCAGTACTTC. Residues: CASSQSRMENIQYF.